These T cell receptor beta chains were read from a single sample in a study of radiotherapy plus CTLA-4 blockade in lung cancer. Data came from immunoSEQ multiplex PCR; TCRdb stores just in-frame clones and leaves some out. The table shows about 45,000 clones, with roughly 60% occurring only once. Sequencing used peripheral blood, obtained from a patient treated with radiotherapy plus ipilimumab. The receptors come from a human donor with non-small cell lung cancer who had a partial response to radiotherapy plus ipilimumab. Each CDR3 is given with its conserved first and last residue. A D gene is named only where the DNA matches it firmly. Size values are once, few and many counts, or a class for expanded clones, and some rows have none.

>TRBJ1-1|.|TRBV5-6|16|.
CASSVGGFRLNTEAFF
TGTGCCAGCAGCGTTGGCGGTTTTAGACTGAACACTGAAGCTTTCTTT
>TRBJ1-2|.|TRBV7-2|15|.
CASSKYGTPGHGYTF
TGTGCCAGCAGCAAATACGGGACACCCGGTCATGGCTACACCTTC
>TRBJ1-3|.|TRBV30|14|.
CAWSTRVSGNTIYF
TGTGCCTGGAGTACCCGGGTCTCTGGAAACACCATATATTTT
>TRBJ1-6|.|TRBV6-5|13|.
CASSSLLAGLLHF
TGTGCCAGCAGTTCTTTGTTAGCCGGGTTACTCCACTTT
>TRBJ2-3|.|TRBV7-7|14|TRBD2
CASSSAGAGDTQYF
TGTGCTAGCAGCTCCGCGGGAGCCGGAGATACGCAGTATTTT
>TRBJ1-1|few|TRBV19|13|.
CASSMNRRTEAFF
TGTGCCAGTAGTATGAATAGGAGGACTGAAGCTTTCTTT
>TRBJ2-3|.|TRBV20-1|10|.
CSALGDTQYF
TGCAGTGCTCTAGGTGATACGCAGTATTTT
>TRBJ2-1|.|TRBV5-1|15|.
CASSPVPGSYNEQFF
TGCGCCAGCAGCCCTGTCCCCGGCTCCTACAATGAGCAGTTCTTC
>TRBJ2-5|few|TRBV5-5|14|.
CASSQGRGEETQYF
TGTGCCAGCAGCCAAGGCAGGGGGGAGGAGACCCAGTACTTC
>TRBJ2-5|.|TRBV7-2|14|.
CASSLWDNQETQYF
TGTGCCAGCAGCTTATGGGACAACCAAGAGACCCAGTACTTC
>TRBJ1-4|.|TRBV4-1|14|.
CASSQGSLNEKLFF
TGCGCCAGCAGCCAAGGTAGCTTAAATGAAAAACTGTTTTTT
>TRBJ2-1|few|TRBV4-2|16|TRBD2
CASSQAGTSGHNEQFF
TGTGCCAGCAGCCAGGCCGGGACTAGCGGACACAATGAGCAGTTCTTC
>TRBJ2-1|.|TRBV9|15|TRBD2
CASSLRLAGHNEQFF
TGTGCCAGCAGCCTACGGCTAGCGGGCCACAATGAGCAGTTCTTC
>TRBJ1-4|few|TRBV19|15|.
CASSPRGGKDEKLFF
TGTGCCAGTAGTCCTCGGGGGGGGAAGGATGAAAAACTGTTTTTT
>TRBJ1-2|few|TRBV28|12|.
CASTGEVGGYTF
TGTGCCAGCACCGGAGAGGTCGGTGGCTACACCTTC